This T cell receptor beta chain derives from a study of Graves' ophthalmopathy and Graves' hyperthyroidism. The CDR3 totals 17 residues. The germline CDR1 and CDR2 sequences are MNHEY and SMNVEV (reference sequence). The V and J ends lost 6 bases and 4 bases, in that order; junction bases with no gene match: 17. Transcripts of RNA were the source for amplifying TCR beta CDR3 regions. The first round was an RT-PCR with HTBI primers, and the second round was a multiplex PCR. TCRdb itself ran the multiplex PCR reads through MiXCR, one entry per CDR3 protein. The sample lists 400,000 to 500,000 distinct CDR3 sequences; around a fifth were seen once. This clonotype was counted at least ten times.

This receptor was identified in a woman aged 18-29 years with stable Graves' hyperthyroidism. The V and J genes are TRBV27 and TRBJ1-2, with TRBD1 identical over 7 bases. Sequenced input: peripheral blood. In DNA, the CDR3 is TGTGCCAGCAGCCTCTCGTATAAGACAGGGCGGGGCTATGGCTACACCTTC. Protein: CASSLSYKTGRGYGYTF.